This T cell receptor (beta chain) was identified during a study of identical twins. This clonotype was observed a few times. A universal primer site was created by template switching, with the cDNA bearing unique molecular identifiers. Via MiXCR, TCRdb re-called the 5' RACE reads, giving one row per CDR3 protein. The profile shows around 530,000 distinct CDR3 sequences, roughly 15% of them singletons. This same sample was also part of a study on yellow fever vaccine responses in identical twins.

This TCR came from a woman between 18 and 29 years old in good health. The sample consisted of CD4+ T cells sorted from blood.

This CDR3 is CASSLVRTTQETQYF. The CDR3 bases are TGTGCCAGCAGCTTAGTTCGGACAACTCAAGAGACCCAGTACTTC. The V call is TRBV7-9, the J call TRBJ2-5, with D perhaps matching TRBD1 (5 bases). The germline V and J ends were trimmed by 1 base and 2 bases, with 11 bases remaining between them. CDR3 length equals 15 residues. The germline V gene encodes CDR1 SEHNR and CDR2 FQNEAQ (reference sequence).